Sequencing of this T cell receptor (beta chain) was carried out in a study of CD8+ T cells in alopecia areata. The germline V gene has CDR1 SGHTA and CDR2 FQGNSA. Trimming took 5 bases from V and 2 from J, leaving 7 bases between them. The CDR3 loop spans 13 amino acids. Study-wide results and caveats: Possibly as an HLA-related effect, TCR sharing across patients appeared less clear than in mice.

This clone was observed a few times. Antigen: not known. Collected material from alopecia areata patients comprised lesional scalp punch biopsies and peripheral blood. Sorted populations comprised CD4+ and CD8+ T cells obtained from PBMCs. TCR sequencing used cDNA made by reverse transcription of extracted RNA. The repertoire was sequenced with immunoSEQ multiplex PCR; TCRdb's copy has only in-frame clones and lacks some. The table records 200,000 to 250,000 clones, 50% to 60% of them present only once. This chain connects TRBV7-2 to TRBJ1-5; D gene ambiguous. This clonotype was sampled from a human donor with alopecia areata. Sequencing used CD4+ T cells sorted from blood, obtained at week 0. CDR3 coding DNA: TGTGCCAGCAGCCCATATGGCAATCAGCCCCAGCATTTT. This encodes CASSPYGNQPQHF.